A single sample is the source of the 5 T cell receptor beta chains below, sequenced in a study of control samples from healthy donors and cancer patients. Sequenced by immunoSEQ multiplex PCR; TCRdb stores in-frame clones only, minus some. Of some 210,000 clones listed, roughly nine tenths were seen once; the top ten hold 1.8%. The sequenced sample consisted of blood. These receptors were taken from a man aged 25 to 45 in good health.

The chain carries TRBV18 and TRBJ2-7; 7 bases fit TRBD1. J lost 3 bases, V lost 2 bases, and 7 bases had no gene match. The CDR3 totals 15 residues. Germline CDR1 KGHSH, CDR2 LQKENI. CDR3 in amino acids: CASSPSSGQSYEQYF. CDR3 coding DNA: TGTGCCAGCTCACCAAGTTCGGGACAGAGCTACGAGCAGTACTTC.

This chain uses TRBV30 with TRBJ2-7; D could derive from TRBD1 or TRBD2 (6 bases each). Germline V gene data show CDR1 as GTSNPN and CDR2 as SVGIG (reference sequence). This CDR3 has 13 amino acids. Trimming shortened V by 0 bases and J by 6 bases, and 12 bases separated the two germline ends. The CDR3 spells CAWSVLWGAEQYF. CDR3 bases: TGTGCCTGGAGTGTTCTTTGGGGGGCCGAGCAGTACTTC.

The CDR3 coding sequence is TGTGCCAGCAGCGTAGGACAGGGAAATCAGCCCCAGCATTTT. Its protein product is CASSVGQGNQPQHF. The rearrangement links TRBV5-6 to TRBJ1-5; TRBD1 matches at 8 bases. V shed 4 bases, J shed 4 bases, and the junction held 4 bases outside the gene matches. The germline gives CDR1 SGHDT, CDR2 YYEEEE. The CDR3 has 14 amino acids.

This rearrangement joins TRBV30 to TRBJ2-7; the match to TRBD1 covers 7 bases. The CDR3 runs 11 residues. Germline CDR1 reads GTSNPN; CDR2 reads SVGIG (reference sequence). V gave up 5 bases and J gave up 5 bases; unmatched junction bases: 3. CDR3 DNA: TGTGCCTGGGGACAGGTCAACGAGCAGTACTTC. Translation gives CAWGQVNEQYF.

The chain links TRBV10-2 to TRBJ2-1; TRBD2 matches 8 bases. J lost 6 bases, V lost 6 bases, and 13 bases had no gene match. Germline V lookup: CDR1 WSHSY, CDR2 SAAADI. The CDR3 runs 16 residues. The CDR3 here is CASSGGPGGQINEQFF. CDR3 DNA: TGCGCCAGCAGCGGGGGCCCGGGGGGGCAGATCAATGAGCAGTTCTTC.